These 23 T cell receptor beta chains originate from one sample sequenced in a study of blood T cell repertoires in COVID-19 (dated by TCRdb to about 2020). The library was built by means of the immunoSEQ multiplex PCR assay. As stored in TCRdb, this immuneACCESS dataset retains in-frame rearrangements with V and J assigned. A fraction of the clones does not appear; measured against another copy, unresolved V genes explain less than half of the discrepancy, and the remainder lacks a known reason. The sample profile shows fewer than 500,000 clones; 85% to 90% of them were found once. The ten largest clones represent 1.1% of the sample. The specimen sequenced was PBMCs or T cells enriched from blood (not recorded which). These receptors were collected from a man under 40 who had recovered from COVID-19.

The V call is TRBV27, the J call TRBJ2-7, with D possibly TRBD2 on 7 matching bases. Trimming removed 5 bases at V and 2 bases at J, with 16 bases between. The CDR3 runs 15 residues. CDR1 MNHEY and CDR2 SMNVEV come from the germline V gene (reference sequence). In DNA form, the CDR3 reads TGTGCCAGCAGTCCCAGGGGCCGGGAGGCCTACGAGCAGTACTTC. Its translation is CASSPRGREAYEQYF.

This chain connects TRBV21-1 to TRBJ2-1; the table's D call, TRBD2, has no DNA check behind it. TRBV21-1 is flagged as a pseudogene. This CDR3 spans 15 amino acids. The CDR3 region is CASSNERERSDEQFF. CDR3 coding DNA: TGTGCCAGCAGCAATGAGCGGGAGCGTTCCGATGAGCAGTTCTTC.

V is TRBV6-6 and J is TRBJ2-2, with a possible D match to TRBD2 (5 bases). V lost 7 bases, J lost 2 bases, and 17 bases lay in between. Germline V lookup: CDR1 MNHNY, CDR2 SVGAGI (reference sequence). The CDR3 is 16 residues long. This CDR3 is CASTVRDTGNTGELFF. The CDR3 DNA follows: TGTGCCAGCACCGTAAGAGATACGGGAAACACCGGGGAGCTGTTTTTT.

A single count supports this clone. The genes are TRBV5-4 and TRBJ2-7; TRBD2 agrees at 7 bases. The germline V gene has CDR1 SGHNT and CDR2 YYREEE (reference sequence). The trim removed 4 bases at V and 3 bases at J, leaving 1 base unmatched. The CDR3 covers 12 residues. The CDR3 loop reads CASSGLDYEQYF. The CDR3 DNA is TGTGCCAGCAGCGGACTAGACTACGAGCAGTACTTC.

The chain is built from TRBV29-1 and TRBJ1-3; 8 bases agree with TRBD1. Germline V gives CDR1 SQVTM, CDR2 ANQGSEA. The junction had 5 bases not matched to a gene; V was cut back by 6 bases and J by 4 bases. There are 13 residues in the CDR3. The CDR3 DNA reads TGCAGCGTGACAGGGGATTGGGGAAACACCATATATTTT. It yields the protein CSVTGDWGNTIYF.

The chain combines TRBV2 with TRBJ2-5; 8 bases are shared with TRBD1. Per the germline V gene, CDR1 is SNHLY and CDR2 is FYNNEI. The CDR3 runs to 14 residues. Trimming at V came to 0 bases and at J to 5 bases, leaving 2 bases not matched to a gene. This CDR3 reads CASSEADRDETQYF. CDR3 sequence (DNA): TGTGCCAGCAGTGAAGCGGACAGGGACGAGACCCAGTACTTC.

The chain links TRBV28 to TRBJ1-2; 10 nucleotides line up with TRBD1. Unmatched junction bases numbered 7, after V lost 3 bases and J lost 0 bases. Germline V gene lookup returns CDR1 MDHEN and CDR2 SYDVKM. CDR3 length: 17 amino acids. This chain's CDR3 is CASSFPIGTGANYGYTF. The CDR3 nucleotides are TGTGCCAGCAGTTTTCCGATTGGGACAGGGGCTAACTATGGCTACACCTTC.

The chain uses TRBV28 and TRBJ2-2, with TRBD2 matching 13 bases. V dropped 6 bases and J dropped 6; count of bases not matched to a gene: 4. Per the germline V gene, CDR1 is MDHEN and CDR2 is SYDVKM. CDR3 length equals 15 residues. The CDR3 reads CASRITSGRAGELFF. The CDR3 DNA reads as TGTGCCAGCAGGATAACTAGCGGGAGGGCCGGGGAGCTGTTTTTT.

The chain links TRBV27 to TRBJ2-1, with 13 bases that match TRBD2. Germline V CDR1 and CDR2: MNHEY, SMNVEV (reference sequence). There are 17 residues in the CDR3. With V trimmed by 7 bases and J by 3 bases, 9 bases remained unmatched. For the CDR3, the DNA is TGTGCCAGCAATTCACTAGCGGGAGGGGGGTACTACAATGAGCAGTTCTTC. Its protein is CASNSLAGGGYYNEQFF.

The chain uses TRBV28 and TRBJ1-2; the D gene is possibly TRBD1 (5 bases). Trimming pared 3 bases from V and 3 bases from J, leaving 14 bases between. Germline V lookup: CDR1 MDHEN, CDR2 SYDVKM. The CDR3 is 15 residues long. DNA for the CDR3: TGTGCCAGCAGTTTTCATAGGGGAGGGGACTATGGCTACACCTTC. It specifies CASSFHRGGDYGYTF.

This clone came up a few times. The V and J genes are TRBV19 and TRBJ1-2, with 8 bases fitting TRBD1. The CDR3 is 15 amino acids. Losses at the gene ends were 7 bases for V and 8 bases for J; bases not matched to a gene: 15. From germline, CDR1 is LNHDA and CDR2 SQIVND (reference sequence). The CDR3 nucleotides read TGTGCCAGTACCCAAGGAGCAGGACAGGGACGCGGCTACACCTTC. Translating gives CASTQGAGQGRGYTF.

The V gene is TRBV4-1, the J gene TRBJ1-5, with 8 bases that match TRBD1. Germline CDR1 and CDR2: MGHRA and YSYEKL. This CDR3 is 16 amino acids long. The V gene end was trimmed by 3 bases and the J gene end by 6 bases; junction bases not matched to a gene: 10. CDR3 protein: CASSHGGQGAGQPQHF. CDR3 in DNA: TGCGCCAGCAGCCACGGGGGGCAGGGGGCTGGTCAGCCCCAGCATTTT.

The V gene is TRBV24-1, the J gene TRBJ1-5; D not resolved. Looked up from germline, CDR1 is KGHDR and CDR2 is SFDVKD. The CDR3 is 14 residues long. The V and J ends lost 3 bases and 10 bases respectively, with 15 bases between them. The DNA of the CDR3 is TGTGCCACCAGTGATGGGTGGGTATCGGGACCCCAGCATTTT. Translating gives CATSDGWVSGPQHF.

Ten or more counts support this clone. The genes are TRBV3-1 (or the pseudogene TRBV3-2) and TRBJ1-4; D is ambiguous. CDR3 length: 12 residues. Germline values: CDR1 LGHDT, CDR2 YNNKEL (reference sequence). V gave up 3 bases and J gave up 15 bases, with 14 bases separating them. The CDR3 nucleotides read TGTGCCAGCAGCCAGTTAGGGATCGGGGTGTTTTTT. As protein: CASSQLGIGVFF.

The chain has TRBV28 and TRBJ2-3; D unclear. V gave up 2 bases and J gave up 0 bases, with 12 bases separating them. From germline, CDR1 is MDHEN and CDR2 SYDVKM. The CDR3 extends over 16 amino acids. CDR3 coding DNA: TGTGCCAGCAGTTTAGCTAGGAGCCTAAGCACAGATACGCAGTATTTT. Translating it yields CASSLARSLSTDTQYF.

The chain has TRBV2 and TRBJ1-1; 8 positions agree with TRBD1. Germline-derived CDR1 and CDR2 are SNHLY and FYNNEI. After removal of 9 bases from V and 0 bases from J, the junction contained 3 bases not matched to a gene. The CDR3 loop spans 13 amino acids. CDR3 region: CASRQGLNTEAFF. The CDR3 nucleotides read TGTGCCAGTCGACAGGGGTTGAACACTGAAGCTTTCTTT.

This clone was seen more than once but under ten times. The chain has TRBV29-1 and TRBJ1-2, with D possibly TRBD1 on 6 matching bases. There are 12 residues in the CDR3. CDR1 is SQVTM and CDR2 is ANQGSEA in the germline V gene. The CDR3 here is CSGDTGNYGYTF. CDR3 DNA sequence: TGCAGTGGGGATACAGGGAACTATGGCTACACCTTC. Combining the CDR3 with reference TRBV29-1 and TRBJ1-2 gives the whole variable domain SAVISQKPSRDICQRGTSLTIQCQVDSQVTMMFWYRQQPGQSLTLIATANQGSEATYESGFVIDKFPISRPNLTFSTLTVSNMSPEDSSIYLCSGDTGNYGYTFGSGTRLTVV.

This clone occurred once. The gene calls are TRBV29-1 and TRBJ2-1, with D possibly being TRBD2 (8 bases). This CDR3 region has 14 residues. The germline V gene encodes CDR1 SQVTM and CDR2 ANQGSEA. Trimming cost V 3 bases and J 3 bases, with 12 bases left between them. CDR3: CSVDRGTSYNEQFF. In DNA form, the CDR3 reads TGCAGCGTTGACAGGGGGACTAGCTACAATGAGCAGTTCTTC.

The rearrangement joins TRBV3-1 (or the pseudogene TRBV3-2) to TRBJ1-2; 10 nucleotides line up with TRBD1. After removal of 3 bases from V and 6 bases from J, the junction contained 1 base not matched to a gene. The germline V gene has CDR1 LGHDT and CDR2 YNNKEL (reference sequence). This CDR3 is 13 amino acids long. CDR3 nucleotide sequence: TGTGCCAGCAGCCAGACAGGGGGCGATGGCTACACCTTC. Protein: CASSQTGGDGYTF.

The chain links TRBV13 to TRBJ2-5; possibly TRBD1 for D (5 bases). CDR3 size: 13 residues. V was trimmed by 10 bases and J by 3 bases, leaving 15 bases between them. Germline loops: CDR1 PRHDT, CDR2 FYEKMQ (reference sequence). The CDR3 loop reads CATQELGEETQYF. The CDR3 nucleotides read TGTGCCACCCAAGAGCTAGGGGAAGAGACCCAGTACTTC. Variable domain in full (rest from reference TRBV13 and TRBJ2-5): AAGVIQSPRHLIKEKRETATLKCYPIPRHDTVYWYQQGPGQDPQFLISFYEKMQSDKGSIPDRFSAQQFSDYHSELNMSSLELGDSALYFCATQELGEETQYFGPGTRLLVL.

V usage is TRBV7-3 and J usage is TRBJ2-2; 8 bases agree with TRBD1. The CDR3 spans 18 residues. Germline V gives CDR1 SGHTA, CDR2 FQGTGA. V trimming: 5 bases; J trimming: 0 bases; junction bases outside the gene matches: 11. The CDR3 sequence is CASSPQGAGGPNTGELFF. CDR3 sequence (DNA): TGTGCCAGCAGCCCGCAAGGGGCAGGGGGCCCGAACACCGGGGAGCTGTTTTTT.

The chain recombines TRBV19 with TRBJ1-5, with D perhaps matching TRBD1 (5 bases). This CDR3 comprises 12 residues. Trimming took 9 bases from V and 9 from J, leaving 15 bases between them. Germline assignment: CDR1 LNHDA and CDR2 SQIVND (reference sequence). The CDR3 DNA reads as TGTGCCAGCAGGGACGGGGGTTCGCCCCAGCATTTT. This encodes CASRDGGSPQHF.

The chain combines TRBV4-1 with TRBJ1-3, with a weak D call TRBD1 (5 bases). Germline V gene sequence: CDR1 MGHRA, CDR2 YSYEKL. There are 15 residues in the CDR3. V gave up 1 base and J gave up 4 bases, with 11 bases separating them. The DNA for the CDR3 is TGCGCCAGCAGCCAAGTCCCAGGGTTCGGAAACACCATATATTTT. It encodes CASSQVPGFGNTIYF.